This passage covers 15 T cell receptor beta chains from one sample sequenced in a study of blood T cells in healthy people across ages. For the second PCR, which ran for 7 to 11 cycles, a sample-barcoded 5' primer and a J-beta primer mix were used. In TCRdb, the 5' RACE reads were re-called with MiXCR into one record per CDR3 protein. The sample lists about 500,000 distinct CDR3 sequences; about 25% were seen once. The same data also contributed to another study, on T cells of mothers and their children.

The specimen was blood. The origin of the receptors is a boy aged 5-17 years in good health.

Comments on this clonotype: A much more abundant neighbour one base away suggests this may be a read error. The chain combines TRBV7-9 with TRBJ1-1; no clear D gene. Trimming took 5 bases from V and 4 from J, leaving 5 bases between them. Germline V gene data show CDR1 as SEHNR and CDR2 as FQNEAQ (reference sequence). The CDR3 runs 11 residues. This CDR3 reads CASSPTTEAFF. Here the CDR3 DNA reads TGTGCCAGCAGCCCGACCACTGAAGCTTTCTTT.

The chain is built from TRBV4-3 and TRBJ1-2; D gene unclear. The CDR3 is made up of 15 amino acids. CDR1 and CDR2 from the germline V gene are LGHNA and YSLEER. V shed 4 bases and J shed 0 bases, with 12 bases lying between them. CDR3 region: CASSPGRSTNYGYTF. The DNA of the CDR3 is TGCGCCAGCAGCCCCGGACGGAGTACTAACTATGGCTACACCTTC.

V and J are TRBV2 and TRBJ2-5, with 9 bases fitting TRBD1. The DNA end lines up better with TRBJ2-7; the J call may be wrong. The CDR3 covers 15 residues. Germline CDR1 is SNHLY and CDR2 is FYNNEI. The CDR3 bases are TGTGCCAGCAGTGAAGGGGGACAGGGACCCTACGAGCAGTACTTC. This codes for CASSEGGQGPYEQYF.

This clonotype was found a few times. The V and J genes are TRBV14 and TRBJ2-1; D gene ambiguous. This CDR3 spans 16 amino acids. V lost 0 bases, J lost 5 bases, and 14 bases lay in between. CDR1 and CDR2 from the germline V gene are SGHDN and FVKESK. The CDR3 bases are TGTGCCAGCAGCCAAGAGAGGAGTTACGGACACAATGAGCAGTTCTTC. It specifies CASSQERSYGHNEQFF.

This clonotype was counted only a few times. V is TRBV7-2 and J is TRBJ2-3; 7 nucleotides align to TRBD1. The CDR3 runs 14 residues. Looked up from germline, CDR1 is SGHTA and CDR2 is FQGNSA. Losses at the gene ends were 4 bases for V and 7 bases for J; bases not matched to a gene: 8. The CDR3 is CASSSTTGLYTQYF. CDR3 nucleotide sequence: TGTGCCAGCAGCTCTACGACAGGGTTATATACGCAGTATTTT.

With respect to this clonotype: The CDR3 ends on some other residue instead of the conserved phenylalanine or tryptophan, so this is likely a read error. The chain employs TRBV4-1 and TRBJ1-4, with D perhaps matching TRBD1 (5 bases). V was shortened by 0 bases and J by 5 bases, with 10 bases between the two germline ends. CDR3 length equals 15 residues. Germline V gene data show CDR1 as MGHRA and CDR2 as YSYEKL. CDR3 DNA sequence: TGCGCCAGCAGCCAAGATTTCCGGGACAATGAAAAACTGTTTGTT. Its translation is CASSQDFRDNEKLFV.

This sequence joins TRBV29-1 and TRBJ1-1; 7 bases align to TRBD1. V lost 8 bases, J lost 0 bases, and 9 bases stayed unmatched. The CDR3 has 14 amino acids. In germline, CDR1 is SQVTM, CDR2 ANQGSEA. For the CDR3, the DNA is TGCAGCTCGGCTGACAGGGACATGAACACTGAAGCTTTCTTT. Its translation: CSSADRDMNTEAFF. Using reference TRBV29-1 and TRBJ1-1 for the parts outside the CDR3, the full variable domain is SAVISQKPSRDICQRGTSLTIQCQVDSQVTMMFWYRQQPGQSLTLIATANQGSEATYESGFVIDKFPISRPNLTFSTLTVSNMSPEDSSIYLCSSADRDMNTEAFFGQGTRLTVV.

The rearrangement joins TRBV5-1 to TRBJ1-1; D is undetermined. The CDR3 covers 14 residues. Germline V gene lookup returns CDR1 SGHRS and CDR2 YFSETQ. Trimming pared 1 base from V and 1 base from J, leaving 8 bases between. The CDR3 sequence is CASSLMTENTEAFF. Here the CDR3 DNA reads TGCGCCAGCAGCTTGATGACGGAGAACACTGAAGCTTTCTTT.

The chain recombines TRBV10-3 with TRBJ2-1, with 9 bases matching TRBD1. The DNA end favors TRBJ2-5, so the J call may be wrong. The V gene's germline CDR1 is ENHRY and CDR2 SYGVKD. The length of the CDR3 is 17 residues. CDR3 bases: TGTGCCATCAGTGACCTCGAACAGGGGGCTTTCGAGGGGACCCAGTACTTC. Translated: CAISDLEQGAFEGTQYF.

The V and J genes are TRBV7-8 and TRBJ2-5; the D call may be TRBD1 or TRBD2 (5 bases each). The V gene's germline CDR1 is SGHVS and CDR2 FQNEAQ. The V end lost 2 bases, the J end lost 2 bases, and 18 bases lay between the germline ends. The CDR3 totals 17 residues. The CDR3: CASSLIEGRNGQETQYF. In DNA, the CDR3 is TGTGCCAGCAGCTTAATCGAGGGACGCAACGGTCAAGAGACCCAGTACTTC.

The chain links TRBV20-1 to TRBJ2-5; no clear D gene. V was pared by 7 bases and J by 2 bases, with 11 bases between. Per germline, CDR1 DFQATT and CDR2 SNEGSKA (reference sequence). The CDR3 is made up of 12 amino acids. The CDR3 here is CSVPRFQETQYF. For the CDR3, the DNA is TGCAGTGTCCCCAGGTTTCAAGAGACCCAGTACTTC.

In this sample, this clonotype turned up many times. V gene TRBV20-1 combines with J gene TRBJ2-5; D may be TRBD2 (6 bases). CDR1 is DFQATT, CDR2 SNEGSKA, per germline (reference sequence). V shed 6 bases and J shed 5 bases, with 19 bases lying between them. The CDR3 extends over 14 amino acids. CDR3 DNA sequence: TGCAGTGCGCCACTAGCTCTGGGAAGGGAGACCCAGTACTTC. This encodes CSAPLALGRETQYF.

This clonotype was recorded a few times. The chain has TRBV7-2 and TRBJ2-5, with 10 bases aligning to TRBD2. TRBJ2-7 matches the DNA end more closely, so the J call is doubtful. The CDR3 covers 15 residues. The germline CDR1 and CDR2 sequences are SGHTA and FQGNSA. The CDR3 DNA is TGTGCCAGCAGTTCCAGGACTAGCGGTCCCTACGAGCAGTACTTC. The encoded protein is CASSSRTSGPYEQYF.

This clonotype was observed at least ten times. The chain recombines TRBV6-2 or TRBV6-3 with TRBJ2-1; weak D call: TRBD2 (6 bases). V was pared by 2 bases and J by 8 bases, with 13 bases between. The CDR3 extends over 14 amino acids. Per the germline V gene, CDR1 is MNHEY and CDR2 is SVGEGT. The CDR3 bases are TGTGCCAGCAGTTACGCGACTAGTTCCCATGAGCAGTTCTTC. Translating gives CASSYATSSHEQFF.

J is TRBJ1-4 and V is TRBV28; TRBD1 is a possible D gene (5 bases). Trimming removed 6 bases at V and 6 bases at J, with 17 bases between. This CDR3 is built from 15 residues. Looked up from germline, CDR1 is MDHEN and CDR2 is SYDVKM. Here the CDR3 DNA reads TGTGCCAGCAGCCTAATTGGGGCTTGGGATGAAAAACTGTTTTTT. It codes for CASSLIGAWDEKLFF.